This record concerns one T cell receptor (beta chain) sequence. It was with unique molecular identifiers that the TCRbeta library was prepared. TCRdb used MiXCR to reprocess the PCR reads, holding one entry per CDR3 protein. The data show a few hundred thousand distinct CDR3 sequences, under 30% seen once. The data were taken from a study of T-cell reconstitution after alpha-beta-depleted transplantation in children. V lost 1 base to trimming and J lost 5 bases, with 13 bases between them. The CDR3 consists of 15 residues. CDR1 and CDR2 from the germline V gene are MNHEY and SVGEGT. The sequence was collected from a female patient aged 2 to 10 who had a stem cell transplant for congenital amegakaryocytic thrombocytopenia, so the T cells may come from the graft donor. J is TRBJ2-3 and V is TRBV6-2 or TRBV6-3; D is undetermined. The specimen was PBMCs, mostly from graft donor cells, collected 360 days after TCRalphabeta/CD19-depleted stem cell transplant. The chain's CDR3 is CASSYWFQGRDTQYF. CDR3 nucleotides: TGTGCCAGCAGTTACTGGTTTCAAGGGCGAGATACGCAGTATTTT.